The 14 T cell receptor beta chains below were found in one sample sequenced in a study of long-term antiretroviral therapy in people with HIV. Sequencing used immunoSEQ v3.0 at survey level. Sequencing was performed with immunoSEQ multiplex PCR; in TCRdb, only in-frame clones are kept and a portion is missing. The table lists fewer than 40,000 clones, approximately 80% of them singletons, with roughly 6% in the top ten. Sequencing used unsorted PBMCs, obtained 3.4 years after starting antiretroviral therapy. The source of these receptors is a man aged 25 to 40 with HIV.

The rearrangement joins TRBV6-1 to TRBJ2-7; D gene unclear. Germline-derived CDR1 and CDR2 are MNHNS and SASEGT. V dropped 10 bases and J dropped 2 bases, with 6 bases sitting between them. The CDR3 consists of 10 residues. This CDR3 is CATSAYEQYF. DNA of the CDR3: TGTGCCACTTCGGCCTACGAGCAGTACTTC.

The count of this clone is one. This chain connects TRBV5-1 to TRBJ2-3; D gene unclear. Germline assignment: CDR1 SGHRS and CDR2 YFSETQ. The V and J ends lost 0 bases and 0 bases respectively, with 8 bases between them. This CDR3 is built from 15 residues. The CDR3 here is CASSLAWASTDTQYF. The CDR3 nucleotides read TGCGCCAGCAGCTTGGCCTGGGCTAGCACAGATACGCAGTATTTT.

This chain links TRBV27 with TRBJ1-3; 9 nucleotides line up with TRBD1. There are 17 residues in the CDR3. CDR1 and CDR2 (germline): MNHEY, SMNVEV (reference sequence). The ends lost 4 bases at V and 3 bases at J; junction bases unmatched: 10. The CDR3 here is CASSSNPGTGYGNTIYF. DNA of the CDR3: TGTGCCAGCAGTTCGAACCCGGGGACAGGGTATGGAAACACCATATATTTT.

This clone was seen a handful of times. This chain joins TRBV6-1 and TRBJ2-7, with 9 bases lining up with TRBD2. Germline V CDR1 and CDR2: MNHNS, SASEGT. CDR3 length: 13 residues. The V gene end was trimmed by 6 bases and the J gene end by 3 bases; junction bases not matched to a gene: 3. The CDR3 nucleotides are TGTGCCAGCAGGGGGACTAGCAGCTACGAGCAGTACTTC. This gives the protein CASRGTSSYEQYF.

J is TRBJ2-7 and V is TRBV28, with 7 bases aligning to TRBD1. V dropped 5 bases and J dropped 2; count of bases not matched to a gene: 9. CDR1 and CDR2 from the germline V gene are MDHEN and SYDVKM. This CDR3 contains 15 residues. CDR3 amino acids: CASSPRQGNPYEQYF. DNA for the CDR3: TGTGCCAGCAGTCCCCGACAGGGCAATCCCTACGAGCAGTACTTC.

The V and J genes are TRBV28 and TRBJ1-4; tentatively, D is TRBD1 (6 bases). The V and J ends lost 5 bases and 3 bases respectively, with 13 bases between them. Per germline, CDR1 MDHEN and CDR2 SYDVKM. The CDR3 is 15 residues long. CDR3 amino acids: CASSPRGASNEKLFF. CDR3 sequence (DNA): TGTGCCAGCAGTCCTCGGGGGGCGTCTAATGAAAAACTGTTTTTT.

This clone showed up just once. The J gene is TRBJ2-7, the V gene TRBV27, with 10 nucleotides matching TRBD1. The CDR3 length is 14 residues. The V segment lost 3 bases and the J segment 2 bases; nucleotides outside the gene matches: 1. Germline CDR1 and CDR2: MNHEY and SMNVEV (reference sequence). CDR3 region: CASSLTGGAYEQYF. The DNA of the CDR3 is TGTGCCAGCAGTTTGACAGGGGGCGCCTACGAGCAGTACTTC.

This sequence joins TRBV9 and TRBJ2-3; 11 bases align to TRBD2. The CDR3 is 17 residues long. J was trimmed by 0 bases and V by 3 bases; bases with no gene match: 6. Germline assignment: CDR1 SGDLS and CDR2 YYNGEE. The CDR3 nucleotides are TGTGCCAGCAGCGGGGGACTAGCGGACATTAGCACAGATACGCAGTATTTT. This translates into CASSGGLADISTDTQYF.

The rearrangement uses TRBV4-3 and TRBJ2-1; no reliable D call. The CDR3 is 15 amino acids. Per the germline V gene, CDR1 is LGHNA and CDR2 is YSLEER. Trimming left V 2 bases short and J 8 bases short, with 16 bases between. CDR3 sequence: CASSQSRFGGDEQFF. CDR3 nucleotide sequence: TGCGCCAGCAGCCAAAGCAGGTTTGGTGGGGATGAGCAGTTCTTC.

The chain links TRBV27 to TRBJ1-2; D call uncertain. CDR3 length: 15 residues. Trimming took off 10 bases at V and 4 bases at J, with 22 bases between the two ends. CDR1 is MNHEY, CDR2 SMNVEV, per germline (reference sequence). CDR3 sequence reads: CATGRGSGLSYGYTF. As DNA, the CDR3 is TGTGCCACAGGCCGAGGGAGCGGGCTTAGCTATGGCTACACCTTC.

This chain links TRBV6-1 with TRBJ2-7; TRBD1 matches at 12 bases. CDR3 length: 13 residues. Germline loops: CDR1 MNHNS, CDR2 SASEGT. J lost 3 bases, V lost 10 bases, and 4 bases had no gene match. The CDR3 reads CATGTGGVYEQYF. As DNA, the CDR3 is TGTGCCACTGGGACAGGGGGCGTCTACGAGCAGTACTTC.

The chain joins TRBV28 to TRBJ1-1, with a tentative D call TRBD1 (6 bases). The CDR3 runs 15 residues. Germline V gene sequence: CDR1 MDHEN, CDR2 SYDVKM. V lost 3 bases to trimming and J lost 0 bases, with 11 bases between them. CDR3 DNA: TGTGCCAGCAGTTTCGGACAGCAAATGAACACTGAAGCTTTCTTT. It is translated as CASSFGQQMNTEAFF.

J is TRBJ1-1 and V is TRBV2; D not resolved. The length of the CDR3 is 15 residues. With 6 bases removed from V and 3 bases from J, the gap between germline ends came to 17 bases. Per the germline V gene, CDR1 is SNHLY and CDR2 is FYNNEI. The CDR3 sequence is CASRMSSPPHTEAFF. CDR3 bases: TGTGCCAGCAGGATGAGTTCCCCGCCGCACACTGAAGCTTTCTTT.

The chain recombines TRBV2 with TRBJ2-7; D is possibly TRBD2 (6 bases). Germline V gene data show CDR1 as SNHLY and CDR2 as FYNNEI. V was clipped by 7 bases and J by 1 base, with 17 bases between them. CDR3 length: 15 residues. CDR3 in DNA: TGTGCCAGCATGCCCGATAGCGGTGAATCCTACGAGCAGTACTTC. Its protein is CASMPDSGESYEQYF.